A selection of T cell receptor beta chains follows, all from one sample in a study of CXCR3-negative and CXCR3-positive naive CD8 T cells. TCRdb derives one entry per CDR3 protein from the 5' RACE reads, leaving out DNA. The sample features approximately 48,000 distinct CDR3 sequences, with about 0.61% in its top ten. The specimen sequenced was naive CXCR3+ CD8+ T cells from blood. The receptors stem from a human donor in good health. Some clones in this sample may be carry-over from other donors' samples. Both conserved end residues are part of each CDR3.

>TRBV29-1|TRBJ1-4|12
CSVLTTGEKLFF
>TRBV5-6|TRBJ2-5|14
CASSHAGGRETQYF
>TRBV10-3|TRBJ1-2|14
CAISESTPNYGYTF
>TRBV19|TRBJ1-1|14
CASSIGSGNTEAFF
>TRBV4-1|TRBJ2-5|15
CASSPGLAGPRGQYF
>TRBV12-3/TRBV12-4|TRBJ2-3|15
CASSLAGPSTDTQYF
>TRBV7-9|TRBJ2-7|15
CASSAPADRGYEQYF
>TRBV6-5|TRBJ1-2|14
CASSYSGSHYGYTF
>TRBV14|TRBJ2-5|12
CASSHTQETQYF
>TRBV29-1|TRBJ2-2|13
CSVEGTNTGELFF
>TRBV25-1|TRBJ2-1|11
CASRVGNEQFF
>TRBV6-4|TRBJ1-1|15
CASSTEQGASTEAFF
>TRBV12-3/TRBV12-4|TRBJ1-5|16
CASCGGQGGFGQPQHF
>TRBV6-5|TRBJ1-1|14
CASSWDSMNTEAFF
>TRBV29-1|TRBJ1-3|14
CSVADRDSGNTIYF
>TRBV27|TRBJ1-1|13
CASSSDGNTEAFF
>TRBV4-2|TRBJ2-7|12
CASSPGPNEQYF
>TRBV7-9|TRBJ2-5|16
CASSLTPDRYQETQYF
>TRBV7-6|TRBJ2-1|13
CASSLAVGNEQFF
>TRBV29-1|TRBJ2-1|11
CSVVRDDEQFF
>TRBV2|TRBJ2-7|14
CASGGAGKPYEQYF
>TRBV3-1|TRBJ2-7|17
CASSQDTPQGMVSEQYF
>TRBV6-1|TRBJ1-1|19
CASSEIFRGQGLMNTEAFF
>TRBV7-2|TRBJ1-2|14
CASSLEVGVYGYTF
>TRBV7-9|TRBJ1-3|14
CASSPDAAGNTIYF
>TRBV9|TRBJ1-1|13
CASSDAGGTEAFF
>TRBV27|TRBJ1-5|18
CASSPYSGTGGLHQPQHF
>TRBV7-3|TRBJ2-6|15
CASSLLPAGANVLTF